The 10 T cell receptor beta chains reported below all come from one sample, sequenced in a study of shared clonotypes between healthy human individuals. Clones were sequenced by immunoSEQ multiplex PCR, and TCRdb holds only the in-frame ones, with some missing. The repertoire holds some 2,400,000 clones, with approximately 96% as singletons. Sequenced: naive CD4+ T cells sorted from blood. The subset: CD45RA+ positively selected. The source is a man aged 18 to 29 in good health.

The V call is TRBV5-1, the J call TRBJ2-5; D is possibly TRBD1 (6 bases). The V end was cut by 2 bases, the J end by 1 base, with 15 bases between. CDR1 is SGHRS, CDR2 YFSETQ, per germline. This CDR3 region has 16 residues. The DNA of the CDR3 is TGCGCCAGCAGCTTCACAGGTGGGGGCTCCCAAGAGACCCAGTACTTC. Translation: CASSFTGGGSQETQYF.

The chain combines TRBV4-3 with TRBJ2-3; 8 bases agree with TRBD2. Germline V gene sequence: CDR1 LGHNA, CDR2 YSLEER. After removal of 2 bases from V and 3 bases from J, the junction contained 7 bases not matched to a gene. The CDR3 runs 16 residues. The CDR3 DNA is TGCGCCAGCAGCCAAACCAGCGGGAGTTGGACAGATACGCAGTATTTT. Protein product: CASSQTSGSWTDTQYF.

The chain combines TRBV14 with TRBJ1-3; D gene ambiguous. The CDR3 is made up of 16 amino acids. The germline V and J ends were trimmed by 0 bases and 0 bases, with 9 bases remaining between them. The germline CDR1 and CDR2 sequences are SGHDN and FVKESK. The CDR3 sequence: CASSQDPSLSGNTIYF. CDR3 in DNA: TGTGCCAGCAGCCAAGACCCCAGCCTCTCTGGAAACACCATATATTTT.

This clone was recorded once. Since the CDR3 does not end with the conserved phenylalanine or tryptophan, this likely comes from a read error. The DNA is left out, because the CDR3 cannot be placed on it with certainty; the CDR3 is given as TCRdb lists it. The genes are TRBV4-3 and TRBJ1-2; the DNA was not used to check the table's D call, TRBD1. CDR1 is LGHNA and CDR2 is YSLEER in the germline V gene. Inclusive of both ends, the CDR3 amounts to 13 amino acids. The CDR3 here is CASSPGQETTAFV.

The CDR3 DNA reads as TGTGCCAGCAGCGTAGTTGCATCCTCCTACGAGCAGTACTTC. This sequence encodes CASSVVASSYEQYF. The V gene is TRBV9, the J gene TRBJ2-7; D ambiguous. Trimming cost V 0 bases and J 0 bases, with 7 bases left between them. This CDR3 spans 14 amino acids. CDR1 is SGDLS, CDR2 YYNGEE, per germline. Full variable domain (remainder filled in from reference TRBV9 and TRBJ2-7): DSGVTQTPKHLITATGQRVTLRCSPRSGDLSVYWYQQSLDQGLQFLIQYYNGEERAKGNILERFSAQQFPDLHSELNLSSLELGDSALYFCASSVVASSYEQYFGPGTRLTVT.

The gene calls are TRBV7-2 and TRBJ2-1, with 10 bases identical to TRBD2. V lost 5 bases, J lost 8 bases, and 15 bases stayed unmatched. The germline CDR1 and CDR2 sequences are SGHTA and FQGNSA. This CDR3 is 17 amino acids long. The CDR3 reads CASSLSELAGRRDEQFF. In DNA, the CDR3 is TGTGCCAGCAGCCTCTCCGAACTAGCGGGAAGACGAGATGAGCAGTTCTTC.

This clone was counted once. The chain combines TRBV11-2 with TRBJ1-2; 8 nucleotides align to TRBD1. From germline, CDR1 is SGHAT and CDR2 FQNNGV. The CDR3 contains 12 residues. V shed 4 bases and J 7 bases; nucleotides not matched to a gene: 2. The chain's CDR3 is CASSWDRRGYTF. The DNA for the CDR3 is TGTGCCAGCAGCTGGGACAGGCGTGGCTACACCTTC.

The chain combines TRBV4-1 with TRBJ2-7; D is possibly TRBD1 or TRBD2 (5 bases each). The CDR3 extends over 13 amino acids. V shed 0 bases and J shed 12 bases, with 15 bases lying between them. Germline V lookup: CDR1 MGHRA, CDR2 YSYEKL. The CDR3, as DNA: TGCGCCAGCAGCCAAGATTTGACTCGGGGCCCGTACTTC. Translation: CASSQDLTRGPYF.

V is TRBV18 and J is TRBJ2-2; D is possibly TRBD1 or TRBD2 (5 bases each). This CDR3 has 15 residues. CDR1 is KGHSH and CDR2 is LQKENI in the germline V gene. With 2 bases removed from V and 8 bases from J, the gap between germline ends came to 15 bases. The CDR3 DNA reads TGTGCCAGCTCACCAGGGGACGTAGTAGGAGGGGAGCTGTTTTTT. It is translated as CASSPGDVVGGELFF.

The chain recombines TRBV10-2 with TRBJ2-4; 8 nucleotides agree with TRBD2. This CDR3 region has 14 residues. Germline lookup yields CDR1 WSHSY and CDR2 SAAADI. V was clipped by 4 bases and J by 5 bases; unmatched bases: 4. CDR3 coding DNA: TGCGCCAGCAGTGTAGCGGGGCGGGAAAACATTCAGTACTTC. Residues: CASSVAGRENIQYF.